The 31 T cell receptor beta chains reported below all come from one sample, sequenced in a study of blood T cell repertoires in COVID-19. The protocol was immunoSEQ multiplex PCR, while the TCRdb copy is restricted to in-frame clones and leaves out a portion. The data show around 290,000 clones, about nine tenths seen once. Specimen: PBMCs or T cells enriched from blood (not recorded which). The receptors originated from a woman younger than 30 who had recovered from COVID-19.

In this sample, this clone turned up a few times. The CDR3 coding sequence is TGTGCCACCGCTCCGGGGGACGGTCAGCCCCAGCATTTT. Translation: CATAPGDGQPQHF. The chain is built from TRBV6-5 and TRBJ1-5; possible D gene TRBD1, 5 bases. The CDR3 covers 13 residues. Germline V lookup: CDR1 MNHEY, CDR2 SVGAGI. Trimming cost V 10 bases and J 6 bases, with 16 bases left between them.

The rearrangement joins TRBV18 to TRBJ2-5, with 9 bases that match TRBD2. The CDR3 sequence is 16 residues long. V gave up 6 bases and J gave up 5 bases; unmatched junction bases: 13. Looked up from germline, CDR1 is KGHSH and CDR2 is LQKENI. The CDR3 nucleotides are TGTGCCAGCTCCCTCCAAGCGGGGGGCGCGTCCGAGACCCAGTACTTC. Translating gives CASSLQAGGASETQYF.

CDR3 DNA: TGTGCCAGCAGCTTTGGGCCTCTTGGCACTGAAGCTTTCTTT. Its translation: CASSFGPLGTEAFF. This rearrangement joins TRBV11-2 to TRBJ1-1; D is unresolved. Trimming took off 3 bases at V and 4 bases at J, with 12 bases between the two ends. The CDR3 totals 14 residues. The germline V gene encodes CDR1 SGHAT and CDR2 FQNNGV.

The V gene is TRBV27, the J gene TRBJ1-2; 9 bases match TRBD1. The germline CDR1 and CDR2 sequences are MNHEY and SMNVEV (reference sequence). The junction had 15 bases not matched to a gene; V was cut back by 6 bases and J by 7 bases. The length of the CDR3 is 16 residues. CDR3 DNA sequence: TGTGCCAGCAGCTCCCCAACAGGGGGCAAGCTGCGTGGCTACACCTTC. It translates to CASSSPTGGKLRGYTF.

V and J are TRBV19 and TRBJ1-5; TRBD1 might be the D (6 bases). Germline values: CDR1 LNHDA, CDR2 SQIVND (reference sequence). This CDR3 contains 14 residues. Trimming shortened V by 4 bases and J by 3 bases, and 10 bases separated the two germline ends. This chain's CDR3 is CASSTQGNNQPQHF. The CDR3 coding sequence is TGTGCCAGTAGTACTCAGGGGAACAATCAGCCCCAGCATTTT.

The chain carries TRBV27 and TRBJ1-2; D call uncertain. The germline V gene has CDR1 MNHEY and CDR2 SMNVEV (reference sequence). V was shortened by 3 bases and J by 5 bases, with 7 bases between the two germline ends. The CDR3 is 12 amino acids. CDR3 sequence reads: CASSFRGYGYTF. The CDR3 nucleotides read TGTGCCAGCAGTTTCCGAGGTTATGGCTACACCTTC.

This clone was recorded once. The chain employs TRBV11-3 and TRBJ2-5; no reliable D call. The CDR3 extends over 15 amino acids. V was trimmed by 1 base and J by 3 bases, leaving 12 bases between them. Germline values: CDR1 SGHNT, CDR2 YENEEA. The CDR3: CASSLAGLSEETQYF. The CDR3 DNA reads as TGTGCCAGCAGCTTAGCAGGATTATCAGAAGAGACCCAGTACTTC.

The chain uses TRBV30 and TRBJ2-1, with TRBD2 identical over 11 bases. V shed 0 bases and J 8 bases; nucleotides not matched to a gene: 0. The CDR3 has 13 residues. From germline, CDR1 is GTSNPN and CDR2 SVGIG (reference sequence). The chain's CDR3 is CAWSVLAGDEQFF. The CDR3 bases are TGTGCCTGGAGTGTACTAGCGGGGGATGAGCAGTTCTTC.

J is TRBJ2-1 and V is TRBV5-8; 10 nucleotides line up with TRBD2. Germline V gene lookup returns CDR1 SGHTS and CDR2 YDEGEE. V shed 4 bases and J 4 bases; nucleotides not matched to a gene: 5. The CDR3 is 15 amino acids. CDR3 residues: CASSRSGGDYNEQFF. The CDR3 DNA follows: TGTGCCAGCAGCAGGAGCGGGGGGGATTACAATGAGCAGTTCTTC. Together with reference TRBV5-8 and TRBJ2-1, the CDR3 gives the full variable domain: EAGVTQSPTHLIKTRGQQATLRCSPISGHTSVYWYQQALGLGLQFLLWYDEGEERNRGNFPPRFSGRQFPNYSSELNVNALELEDSALYLCASSRSGGDYNEQFFGPGTRLTVL.

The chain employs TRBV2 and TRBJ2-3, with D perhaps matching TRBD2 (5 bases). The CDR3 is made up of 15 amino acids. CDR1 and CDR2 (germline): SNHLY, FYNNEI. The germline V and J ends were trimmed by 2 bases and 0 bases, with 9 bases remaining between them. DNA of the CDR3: TGTGCCAGCAGTGAATTGGGCGGGAGCACAGATACGCAGTATTTT. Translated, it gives CASSELGGSTDTQYF. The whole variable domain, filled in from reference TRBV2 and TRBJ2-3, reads EPEVTQTPSHQVTQMGQEVILRCVPISNHLYFYWYRQILGQKVEFLVSFYNNEISEKSEIFDDQFSVERPDGSNFTLKIRSTKLEDSAMYFCASSELGGSTDTQYFGPGTRLTVL.

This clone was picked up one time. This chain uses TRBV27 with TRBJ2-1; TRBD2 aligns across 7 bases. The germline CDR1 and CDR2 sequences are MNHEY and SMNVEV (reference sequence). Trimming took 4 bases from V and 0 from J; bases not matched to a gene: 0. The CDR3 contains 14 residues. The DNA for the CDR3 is TGTGCCAGCAGTTGGGAGGGCTCCTACAATGAGCAGTTCTTC. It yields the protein CASSWEGSYNEQFF.

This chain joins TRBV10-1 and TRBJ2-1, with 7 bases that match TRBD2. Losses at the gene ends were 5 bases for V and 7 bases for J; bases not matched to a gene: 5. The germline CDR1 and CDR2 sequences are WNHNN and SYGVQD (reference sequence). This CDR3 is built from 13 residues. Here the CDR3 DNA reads TGCGCCAGCAGTAGCGGAGCGGGAAATGAGCAGTTCTTC. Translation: CASSSGAGNEQFF.

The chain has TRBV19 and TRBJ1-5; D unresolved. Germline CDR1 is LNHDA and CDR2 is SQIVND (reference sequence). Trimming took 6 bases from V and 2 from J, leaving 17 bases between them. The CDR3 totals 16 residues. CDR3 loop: CASSRGPDGGNQPQHF. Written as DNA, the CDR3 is TGTGCCAGTAGCCGAGGTCCGGACGGGGGCAATCAGCCCCAGCATTTT.

The CDR3 DNA sequence: TGTGCCAGTAGTGATCAGGGGGGTATCTACGAGCAGTACTTC. This gives the protein CASSDQGGIYEQYF. The gene calls are TRBV19 and TRBJ2-7, with D possibly matching TRBD1 (7 bases). This CDR3 is 14 amino acids long. Germline CDR1 LNHDA, CDR2 SQIVND (reference sequence). Trimming took 5 bases from V and 3 from J, leaving 14 bases between them.

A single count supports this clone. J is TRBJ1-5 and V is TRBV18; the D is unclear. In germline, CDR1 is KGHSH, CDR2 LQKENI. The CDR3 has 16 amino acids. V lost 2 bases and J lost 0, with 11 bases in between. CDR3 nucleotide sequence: TGTGCCAGCTCACCAGTCGCCAGTTTTAGCAATCAGCCCCAGCATTTT. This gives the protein CASSPVASFSNQPQHF.

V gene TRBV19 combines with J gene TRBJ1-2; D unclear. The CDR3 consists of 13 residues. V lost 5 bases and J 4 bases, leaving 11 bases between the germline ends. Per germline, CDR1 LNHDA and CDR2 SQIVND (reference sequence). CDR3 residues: CASSPLQIYGYTF. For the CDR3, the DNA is TGTGCCAGTAGTCCGTTACAGATCTATGGCTACACCTTC.

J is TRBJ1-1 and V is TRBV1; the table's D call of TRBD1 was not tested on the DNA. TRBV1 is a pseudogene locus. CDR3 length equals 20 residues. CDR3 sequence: CTSSQDRGPGHGSSNTEAFF. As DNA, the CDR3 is TGCACCAGCAGCCAAGATCGTGGACCGGGACACGGATCCTCCAACACTGAAGCTTTCTTT.

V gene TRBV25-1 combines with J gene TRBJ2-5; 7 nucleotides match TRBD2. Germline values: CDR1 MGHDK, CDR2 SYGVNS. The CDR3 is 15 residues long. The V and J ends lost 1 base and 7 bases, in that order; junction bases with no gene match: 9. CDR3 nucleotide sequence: TGTGCCAGCAGTGAATCCCTCGGACTAGGCGGGACCCAGTACTTC. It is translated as CASSESLGLGGTQYF.

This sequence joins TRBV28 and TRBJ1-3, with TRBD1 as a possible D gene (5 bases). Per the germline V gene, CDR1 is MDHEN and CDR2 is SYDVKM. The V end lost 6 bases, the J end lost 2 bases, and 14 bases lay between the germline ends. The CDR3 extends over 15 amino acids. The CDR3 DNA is TGTGCCAGCAGCTCCGGGACTCAGGCTGGAAACACCATATATTTT. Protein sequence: CASSSGTQAGNTIYF.

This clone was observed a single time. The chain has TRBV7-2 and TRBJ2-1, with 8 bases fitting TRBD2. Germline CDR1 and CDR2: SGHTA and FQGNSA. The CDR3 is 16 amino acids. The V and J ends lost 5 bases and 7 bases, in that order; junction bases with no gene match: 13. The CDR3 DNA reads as TGTGCCAGCAGCCTGTCAAGCGGGAGTCTGGGTAATGAGCAGTTCTTC. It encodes CASSLSSGSLGNEQFF. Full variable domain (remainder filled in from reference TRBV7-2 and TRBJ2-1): GAGVSQSPSNKVTEKGKDVELRCDPISGHTALYWYRQSLGQGLEFLIYFQGNSAPDKSGLPSDRFSAERTGGSVSTLTIQRTQQEDSAVYLCASSLSSGSLGNEQFFGPGTRLTVL.

The CDR3 bases are TGTGCCAGCTCGAGCTCTGGGGCCAACGTCCTGACTTTC. Its translation: CASSSSGANVLTF. This chain joins TRBV18 and TRBJ2-6; D gene uncertain. This CDR3 region has 13 residues. Looked up from germline, CDR1 is KGHSH and CDR2 is LQKENI. Trimming took off 6 bases at V and 0 bases at J, with 3 bases between the two ends.

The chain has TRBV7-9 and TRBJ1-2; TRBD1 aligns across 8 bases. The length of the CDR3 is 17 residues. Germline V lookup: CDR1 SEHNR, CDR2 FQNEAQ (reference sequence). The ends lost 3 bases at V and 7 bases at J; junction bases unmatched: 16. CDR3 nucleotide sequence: TGTGCCAGCAGCTTGGCCGGTGAGGACAGGGTTGCCCGTGGCTACACCTTC. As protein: CASSLAGEDRVARGYTF.

The CDR3 spells CAISAASGGYNEQFF. CDR3 DNA sequence: TGTGCCATCAGTGCGGCTAGCGGGGGTTACAATGAGCAGTTCTTC. The rearrangement joins TRBV10-3 to TRBJ2-1, with 10 bases fitting TRBD2. J was trimmed by 4 bases and V by 4 bases; bases with no gene match: 4. The CDR3 is 15 residues long. The germline gives CDR1 ENHRY, CDR2 SYGVKD.

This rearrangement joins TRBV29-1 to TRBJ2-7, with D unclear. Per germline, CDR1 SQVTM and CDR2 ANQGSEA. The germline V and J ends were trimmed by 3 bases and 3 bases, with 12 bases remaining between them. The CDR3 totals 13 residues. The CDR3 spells CSVEFGEDYEQYF. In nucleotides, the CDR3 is TGCAGCGTTGAGTTTGGAGAGGACTACGAGCAGTACTTC.

CDR3 bases: TGTGCCAGTAGTGGGGGGGTGTACAATGAGCAGTTCTTC. Translation gives CASSGGVYNEQFF. The chain links TRBV19 to TRBJ2-1; 7 bases line up with TRBD2. This CDR3 is 13 amino acids long. The ends lost 5 bases at V and 4 bases at J; junction bases unmatched: 2. The V gene's germline CDR1 is LNHDA and CDR2 SQIVND (reference sequence).

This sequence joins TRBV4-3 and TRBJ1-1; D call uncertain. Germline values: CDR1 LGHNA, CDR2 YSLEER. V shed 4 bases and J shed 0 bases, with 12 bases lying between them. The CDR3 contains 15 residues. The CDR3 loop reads CASSPKEGVNTEAFF. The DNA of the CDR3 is TGCGCCAGCAGCCCTAAAGAGGGAGTGAACACTGAAGCTTTCTTT.

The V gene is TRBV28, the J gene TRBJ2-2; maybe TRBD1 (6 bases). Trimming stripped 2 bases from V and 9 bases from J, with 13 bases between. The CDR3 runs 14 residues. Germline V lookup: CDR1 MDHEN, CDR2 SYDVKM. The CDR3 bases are TGTGCCAGCAGTTTAGGGGGCGTATCCTGGGAGCTGTTTTTT. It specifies CASSLGGVSWELFF.

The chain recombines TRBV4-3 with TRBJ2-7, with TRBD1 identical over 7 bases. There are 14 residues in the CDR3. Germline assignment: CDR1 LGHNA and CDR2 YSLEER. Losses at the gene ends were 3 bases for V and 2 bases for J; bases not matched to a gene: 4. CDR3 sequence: CASSQRTGPYEQYF. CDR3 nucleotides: TGCGCCAGCAGCCAGAGGACAGGCCCCTACGAGCAGTACTTC.

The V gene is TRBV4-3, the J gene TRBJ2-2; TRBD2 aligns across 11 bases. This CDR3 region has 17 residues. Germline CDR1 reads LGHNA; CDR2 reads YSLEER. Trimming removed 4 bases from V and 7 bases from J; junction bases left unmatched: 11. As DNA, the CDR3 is TGCGCCAGCAGCCCTTGGTTAGCGGGGGGGCTGGTCGGGGAGCTGTTTTTT. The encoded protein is CASSPWLAGGLVGELFF.

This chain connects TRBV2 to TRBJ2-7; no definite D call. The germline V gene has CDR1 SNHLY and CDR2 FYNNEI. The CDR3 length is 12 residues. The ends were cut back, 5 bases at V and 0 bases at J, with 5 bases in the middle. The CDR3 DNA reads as TGTGCCAGCAGTTTTAGCTCCTACGAGCAGTACTTC. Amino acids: CASSFSSYEQYF. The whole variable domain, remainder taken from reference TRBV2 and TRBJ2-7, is EPEVTQTPSHQVTQMGQEVILRCVPISNHLYFYWYRQILGQKVEFLVSFYNNEISEKSEIFDDQFSVERPDGSNFTLKIRSTKLEDSAMYFCASSFSSYEQYFGPGTRLTVT.

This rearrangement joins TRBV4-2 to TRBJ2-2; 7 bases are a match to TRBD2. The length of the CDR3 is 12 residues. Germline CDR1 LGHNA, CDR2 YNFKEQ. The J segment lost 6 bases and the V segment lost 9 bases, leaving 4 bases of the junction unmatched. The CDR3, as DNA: TGTGCCAGTGTCGCGGGAGCCGGGGAGCTGTTTTTT. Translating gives CASVAGAGELFF.